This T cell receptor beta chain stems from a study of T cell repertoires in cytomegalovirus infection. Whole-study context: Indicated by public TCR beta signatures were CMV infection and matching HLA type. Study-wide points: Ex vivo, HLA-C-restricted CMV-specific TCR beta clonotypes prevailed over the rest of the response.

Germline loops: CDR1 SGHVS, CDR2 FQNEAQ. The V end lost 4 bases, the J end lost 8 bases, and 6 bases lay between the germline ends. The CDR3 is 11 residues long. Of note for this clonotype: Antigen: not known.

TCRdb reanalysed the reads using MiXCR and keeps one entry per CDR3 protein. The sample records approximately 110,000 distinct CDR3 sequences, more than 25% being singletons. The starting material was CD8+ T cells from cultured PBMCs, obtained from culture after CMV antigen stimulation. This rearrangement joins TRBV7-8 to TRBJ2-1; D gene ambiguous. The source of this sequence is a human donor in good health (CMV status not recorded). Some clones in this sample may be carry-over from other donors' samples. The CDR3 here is CASSSLYEQFF. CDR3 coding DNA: TGTGCCAGCAGCTCACTGTATGAGCAGTTCTTC.